Each of the 16 T cell receptor beta chains below was sequenced from the same sample in a study of shared clonotypes between healthy human individuals. Measured with immunoSEQ multiplex PCR; TCRdb has only the in-frame clones, and not every one. The table shows fewer than 2.5 million clones, with 93% occurring only once. The sequencing input was naive CD4+ T cells from PBMCs. Subset given: CD45RA+ positively selected. These receptors all stem from a man in his late teens or twenties in good health. Some clones in this sample may be carry-over from other donors' samples.

The chain joins TRBV6-6 to TRBJ2-5, with unresolved D. This CDR3 has 15 residues. V was shortened by 2 bases and J by 2 bases, with 12 bases between the two germline ends. In germline, CDR1 is MNHNY, CDR2 SVGAGI (reference sequence). Here the CDR3 reads CASSYPRGQQETQYF. CDR3 DNA sequence: TGTGCCAGCAGTTACCCAAGAGGTCAGCAAGAGACCCAGTACTTC.

This clone appeared once. The rearrangement joins TRBV19 to TRBJ1-1, with a tentative D call TRBD1 (6 bases). Germline CDR1 is LNHDA and CDR2 is SQIVND (reference sequence). V shed 5 bases and J shed 9 bases, with 16 bases lying between them. The CDR3 extends over 13 amino acids. The CDR3 loop reads CASSQAGAAKAFF. CDR3 sequence (DNA): TGTGCCAGTAGTCAGGCAGGGGCCGCAAAAGCTTTCTTT.

The chain is built from TRBV7-6 and TRBJ2-2, with D perhaps matching TRBD1 (6 bases). The CDR3 is made up of 17 amino acids. In germline, CDR1 is SGHVS, CDR2 FNYEAQ. Trimming removed 9 bases from V and 5 bases from J, with 25 bases in between. The CDR3 spells CASLRGKSLGGTGELFF. The CDR3 DNA reads TGTGCCAGTCTCAGGGGAAAGTCTCTAGGAGGTACCGGGGAGCTGTTTTTT.

The rearrangement joins TRBV2 to TRBJ2-5; the match to TRBD2 covers 10 bases. V lost 1 base, J lost 2 bases, and 7 bases stayed unmatched. The CDR3 length is 17 residues. Germline V CDR1 and CDR2: SNHLY, FYNNEI. DNA of the CDR3: TGTGCCAGCAGTGAAGATCGGGCTAGCGGGAGACAAGAGACCCAGTACTTC. It yields the protein CASSEDRASGRQETQYF.

The rearrangement uses TRBV6-6 and TRBJ1-2, with 10 nucleotides matching TRBD1. The CDR3 has 15 residues. The ends lost 2 bases at V and 8 bases at J; junction bases unmatched: 8. Germline V gene lookup returns CDR1 MNHNY and CDR2 SVGAGI (reference sequence). The CDR3 protein is CASSYVRGTGEGYTF. The CDR3 coding sequence is TGTGCCAGCAGTTACGTACGAGGGACAGGGGAAGGCTACACCTTC.

This sequence joins TRBV14 and TRBJ2-7, with D unclear. Trimming removed 4 bases at V and 5 bases at J, with 15 bases between. The length of the CDR3 is 14 residues. From germline, CDR1 is SGHDN and CDR2 FVKESK. The CDR3 nucleotides are TGTGCCAGCAGCCGCAGTCAGCTGGGGAACGAGCAGTACTTC. Its protein product is CASSRSQLGNEQYF.

Turning to this clone: Other DNA sequences in this sample translate to the same CDR3. V gene TRBV6-5 combines with J gene TRBJ2-1; the match to TRBD2 covers 12 bases. This CDR3 is built from 15 residues. V lost 2 bases, J lost 4 bases, and 0 bases stayed unmatched. The germline gives CDR1 MNHEY, CDR2 SVGAGI. This chain's CDR3 is CASSYGLAGYNEQFF. For the CDR3, the DNA is TGTGCCAGCAGTTACGGACTAGCGGGGTACAATGAGCAGTTCTTC.

The V and J genes are TRBV7-9 and TRBJ1-5, with D hard to call. V was clipped by 0 bases and J by 5 bases, with 8 bases between them. Germline-derived CDR1 and CDR2 are SEHNR and FQNEAQ (reference sequence). The CDR3 extends over 14 amino acids. The CDR3 nucleotides are TGTGCCAGCAGCTTAGCGGTACGGGATCAGCCCCAGCATTTT. Translating gives CASSLAVRDQPQHF. Full variable domain (rest looked up from reference TRBV7-9 and TRBJ1-5): DTGVSQNPRHKITKRGQNVTFRCDPISEHNRLYWYRQTLGQGPEFLTYFQNEAQLEKSRLLSDRFSAERPKGSFSTLEIQRTEQGDSAMYLCASSLAVRDQPQHFGDGTRLSIL.

J is TRBJ1-1 and V is TRBV6-5; perhaps TRBD1 as D (5 bases). V lost 6 bases, J lost 4 bases, and 18 bases lay in between. This CDR3 region has 15 residues. The V gene's germline CDR1 is MNHEY and CDR2 SVGAGI. Here the CDR3 DNA reads TGTGCCAGCAGCCGCGGGGCAGGGTTGAGCACTGAAGCTTTCTTT. It specifies CASSRGAGLSTEAFF.

The V and J genes are TRBV27 and TRBJ2-7, with 7 bases fitting TRBD1. After removal of 0 bases from V and 1 base from J, the junction contained 6 bases not matched to a gene. This CDR3 contains 16 residues. The germline CDR1 and CDR2 sequences are MNHEY and SMNVEV (reference sequence). The CDR3 sequence: CASSLSRWTGSYEQYF. The CDR3 region has the DNA TGTGCCAGCAGTTTATCGAGATGGACAGGTTCCTACGAGCAGTACTTC.

Regarding this clone: Because it lacks the conserved phenylalanine or tryptophan at the end, this CDR3 is likely a read error. The DNA is left out, because the CDR3 cannot be placed on it with certainty; the CDR3 is given as TCRdb lists it. V is TRBV11-2 and J is TRBJ2-7. The CDR3 is 11 amino acids in total, end residues counted. Germline CDR1 SGHAT, CDR2 FQNNGV. The CDR3 loop reads CASSLSGAGTL.

The chain combines TRBV2 with TRBJ1-2; D is ambiguous. The CDR3 has 12 amino acids. V lost 6 bases to trimming and J lost 5 bases, with 10 bases between them. Germline loops: CDR1 SNHLY, CDR2 FYNNEI. This CDR3 reads CASSRGVYGYTF. CDR3 sequence (DNA): TGTGCCAGCAGCCGCGGGGTTTATGGCTACACCTTC. The complete variable domain, with remaining parts taken from reference TRBV2 and TRBJ1-2, reads EPEVTQTPSHQVTQMGQEVILRCVPISNHLYFYWYRQILGQKVEFLVSFYNNEISEKSEIFDDQFSVERPDGSNFTLKIRSTKLEDSAMYFCASSRGVYGYTFGSGTRLTVV.

CDR3 coding DNA: TGTGCCAGCAGCCCGACTAGCGGGAGGTTAGAGGAGCAGTACTTC. It yields the protein CASSPTSGRLEEQYF. The gene calls are TRBV9 and TRBJ2-7, with 13 bases lining up with TRBD2. From germline, CDR1 is SGDLS and CDR2 YYNGEE. The CDR3 extends over 15 amino acids. V lost 4 bases, J lost 7 bases, and 8 bases stayed unmatched.

This chain joins TRBV11-2 and TRBJ2-7; 7 bases line up with TRBD2. The CDR3 spans 14 residues. Germline V gene sequence: CDR1 SGHAT, CDR2 FQNNGV. The junction had 7 bases not matched to a gene; V was cut back by 5 bases and J by 3 bases. The CDR3 DNA follows: TGTGCCAGCAGCCAAGGGTCTAGCGGCTACGAGCAGTACTTC. Its translation is CASSQGSSGYEQYF.

The rearrangement links TRBV9 to TRBJ1-1; D gene unclear. Germline CDR1 is SGDLS and CDR2 is YYNGEE. With 3 bases removed from V and 4 bases from J, the gap between germline ends came to 13 bases. The CDR3 consists of 14 residues. CDR3 protein: CASSAQSGFTEAFF. CDR3 bases: TGTGCCAGCAGCGCCCAGTCGGGGTTCACTGAAGCTTTCTTT.

Regarding this clone: An end of the junction does not agree with germline; a read error may underlie this. Other DNA sequences in this specimen translate into the identical CDR3. The rearrangement joins TRBV18 to TRBJ1-1, with 7 nucleotides matching TRBD1. This CDR3 is built from 14 residues. Germline lookup yields CDR1 KGHSH and CDR2 LQKENI. Here the CDR3 reads CASLQSQGDTEAFF. CDR3 in DNA: TGTGCCAGTTTGCAATCGCAGGGGGACACCGAAGCTTTCTTT. Full variable domain (remainder filled in from reference TRBV18 and TRBJ1-1): NAGVMQNPRHLVRRRGQEARLRCSPMKGHSHVYWYRQLPEEGLKFMVYLQKENIIDESGMPKERFSAEFPKEGPSILRIQQVVRGDSAAYFCASLQSQGDTEAFFGQGTRLTVV.